This TCR beta chain was identified in a study of T cells in Graves' hyperthyroidism and ophthalmopathy. From RNA transcripts, TCR beta CDR3 regions were amplified. First-round RT-PCR of the TCR CDR3 relied on the HTBI primer set. TCRdb called the multiplex PCR reads again in MiXCR, with one record for every CDR3 protein. This sample has hundreds of thousands of distinct CDR3 sequences; 20% occur once, and the top ten carry 34%. This clonotype was found a few times. Mismatch with germline at one junction end may stem from a read error. This CDR3 contains 13 residues. This clonotype was obtained from a young man with Graves' ophthalmopathy. Sequenced sample: blood. The J gene is TRBJ1-2, the V gene TRBV12-3 or TRBV12-4, with 10 nucleotides matching TRBD1. The CDR3, as DNA: TGTGCCAGCAGGTTAGGGACAGGGGATGGCTACACCTTC. Amino acids: CASRLGTGDGYTF.